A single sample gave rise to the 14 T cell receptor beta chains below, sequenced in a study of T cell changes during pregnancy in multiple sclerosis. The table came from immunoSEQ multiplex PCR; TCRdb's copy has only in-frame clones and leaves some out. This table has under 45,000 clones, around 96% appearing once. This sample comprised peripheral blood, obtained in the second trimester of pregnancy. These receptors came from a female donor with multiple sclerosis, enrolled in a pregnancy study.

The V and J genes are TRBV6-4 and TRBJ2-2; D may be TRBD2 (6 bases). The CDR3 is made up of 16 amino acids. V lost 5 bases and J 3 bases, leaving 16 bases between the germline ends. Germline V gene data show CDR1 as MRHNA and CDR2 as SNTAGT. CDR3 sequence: CASSSREEGDTGELFF. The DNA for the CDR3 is TGTGCCAGCAGTTCTAGGGAGGAGGGTGACACCGGGGAGCTGTTTTTT.

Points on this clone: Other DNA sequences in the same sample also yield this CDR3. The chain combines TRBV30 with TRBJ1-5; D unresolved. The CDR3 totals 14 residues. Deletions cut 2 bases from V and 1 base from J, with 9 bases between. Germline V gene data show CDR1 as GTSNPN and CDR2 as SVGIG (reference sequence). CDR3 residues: CAWSTGGSNQPQHF. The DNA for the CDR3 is TGTGCCTGGAGTACGGGAGGGAGCAATCAGCCCCAGCATTTT.

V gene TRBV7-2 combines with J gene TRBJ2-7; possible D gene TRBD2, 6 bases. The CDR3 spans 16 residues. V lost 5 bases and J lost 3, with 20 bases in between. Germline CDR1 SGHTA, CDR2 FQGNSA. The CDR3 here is CASSPRGSSRYYEQYF. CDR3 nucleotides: TGTGCCAGCAGCCCGCGGGGTTCTAGCCGATACTACGAGCAGTACTTC.

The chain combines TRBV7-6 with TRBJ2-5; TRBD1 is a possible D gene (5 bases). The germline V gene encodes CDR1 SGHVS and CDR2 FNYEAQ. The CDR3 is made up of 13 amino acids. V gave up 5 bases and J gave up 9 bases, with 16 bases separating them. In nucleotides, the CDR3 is TGTGCCAGCAGCCCAACGGACAAGTCCGCCCAGTACTTC. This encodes CASSPTDKSAQYF.

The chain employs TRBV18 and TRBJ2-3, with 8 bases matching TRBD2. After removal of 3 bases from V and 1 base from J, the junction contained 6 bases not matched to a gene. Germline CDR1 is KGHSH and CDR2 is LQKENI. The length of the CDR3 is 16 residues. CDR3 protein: CASSPYSGKGTDTQYF. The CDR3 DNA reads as TGTGCCAGCTCACCTTATAGCGGGAAAGGCACAGATACGCAGTATTTT. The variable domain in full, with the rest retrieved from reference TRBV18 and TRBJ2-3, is NAGVMQNPRHLVRRRGQEARLRCSPMKGHSHVYWYRQLPEEGLKFMVYLQKENIIDESGMPKERFSAEFPKEGPSILRIQQVVRGDSAAYFCASSPYSGKGTDTQYFGPGTRLTVL.

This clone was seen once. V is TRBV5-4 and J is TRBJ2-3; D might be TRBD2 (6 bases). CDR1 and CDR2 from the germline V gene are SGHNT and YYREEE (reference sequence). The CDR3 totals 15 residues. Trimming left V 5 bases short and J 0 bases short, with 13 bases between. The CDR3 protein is CASRPSGTSTDTQYF. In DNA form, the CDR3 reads TGTGCCAGCAGACCATCTGGGACTAGCACAGATACGCAGTATTTT. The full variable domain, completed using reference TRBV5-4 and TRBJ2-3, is ETGVTQSPTHLIKTRGQQVTLRCSSQSGHNTVSWYQQALGQGPQFIFQYYREEENGRGNFPPRFSGLQFPNYSSELNVNALELDDSALYLCASRPSGTSTDTQYFGPGTRLTVL.

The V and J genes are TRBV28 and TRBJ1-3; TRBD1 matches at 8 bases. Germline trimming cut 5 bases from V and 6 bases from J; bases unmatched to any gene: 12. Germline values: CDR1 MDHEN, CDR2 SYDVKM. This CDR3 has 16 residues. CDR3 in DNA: TGTGCCAGCAGTGCCTACTTACAGGGGGGGAAAAACACCATATATTTT. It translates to CASSAYLQGGKNTIYF. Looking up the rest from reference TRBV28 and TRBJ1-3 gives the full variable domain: DVKVTQSSRYLVKRTGEKVFLECVQDMDHENMFWYRQDPGLGLRLIYFSYDVKMKEKGDIPEGYSVSREKKERFSLILESASTNQTSMYLCASSAYLQGGKNTIYFGEGSWLTVV.

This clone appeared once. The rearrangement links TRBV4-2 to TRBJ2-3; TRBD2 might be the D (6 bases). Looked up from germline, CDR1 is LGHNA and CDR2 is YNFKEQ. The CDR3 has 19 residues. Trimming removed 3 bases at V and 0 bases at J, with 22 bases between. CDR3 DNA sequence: TGTGCCAGCAGCCAGGGGACCTTCGGACTACCGAGTAGCACAGATACGCAGTATTTT. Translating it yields CASSQGTFGLPSSTDTQYF.

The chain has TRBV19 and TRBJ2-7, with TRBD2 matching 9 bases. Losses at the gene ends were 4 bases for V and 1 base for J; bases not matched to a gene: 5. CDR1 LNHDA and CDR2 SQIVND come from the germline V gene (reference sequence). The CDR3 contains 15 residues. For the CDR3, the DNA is TGTGCCAGTAGTACTAGCGGGAAAGGATCCTACGAGCAGTACTTC. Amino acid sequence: CASSTSGKGSYEQYF.

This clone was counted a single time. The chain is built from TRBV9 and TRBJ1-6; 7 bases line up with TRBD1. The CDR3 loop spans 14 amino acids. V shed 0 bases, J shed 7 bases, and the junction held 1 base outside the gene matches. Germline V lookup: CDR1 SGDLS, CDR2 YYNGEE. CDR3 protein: CASSVGQGNSPLHF. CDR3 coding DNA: TGTGCCAGCAGCGTAGGACAGGGCAATTCACCCCTCCACTTT. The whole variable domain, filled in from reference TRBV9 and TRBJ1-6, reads DSGVTQTPKHLITATGQRVTLRCSPRSGDLSVYWYQQSLDQGLQFLIQYYNGEERAKGNILERFSAQQFPDLHSELNLSSLELGDSALYFCASSVGQGNSPLHFGNGTRLTVT.

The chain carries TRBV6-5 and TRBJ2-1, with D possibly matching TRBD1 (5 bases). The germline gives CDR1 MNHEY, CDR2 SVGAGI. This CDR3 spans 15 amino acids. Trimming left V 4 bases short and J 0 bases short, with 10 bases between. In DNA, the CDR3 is TGTGCCAGCAGTTCCCGACAGAGCTCCTACAATGAGCAGTTCTTC. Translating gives CASSSRQSSYNEQFF.

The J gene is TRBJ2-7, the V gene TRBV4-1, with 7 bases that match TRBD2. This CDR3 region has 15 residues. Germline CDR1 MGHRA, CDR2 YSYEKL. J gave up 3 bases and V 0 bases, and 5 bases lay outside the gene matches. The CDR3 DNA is TGCGCCAGCAGCCAAGACCCGGGAGGCGACTACGAGCAGTACTTC. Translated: CASSQDPGGDYEQYF.

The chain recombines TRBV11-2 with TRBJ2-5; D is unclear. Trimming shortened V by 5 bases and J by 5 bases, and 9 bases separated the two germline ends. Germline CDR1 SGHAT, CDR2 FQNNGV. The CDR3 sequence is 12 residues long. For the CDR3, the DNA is TGTGCCAGCAGCCCAGGTCGGGAGACCCAGTACTTC. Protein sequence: CASSPGRETQYF.

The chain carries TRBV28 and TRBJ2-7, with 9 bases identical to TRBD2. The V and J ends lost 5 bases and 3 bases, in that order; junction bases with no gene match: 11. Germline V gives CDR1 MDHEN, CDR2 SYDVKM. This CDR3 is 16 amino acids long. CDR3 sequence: CASSLAAGTSSYEQYF. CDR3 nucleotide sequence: TGTGCCAGCAGTCTCGCGGCCGGGACTAGCAGCTACGAGCAGTACTTC.